This T cell receptor (beta chain) originates from a study of cytotoxic CD8 clonotypes in ibrutinib-treated CLL. The study, taken as a whole, reports: In comparison with age-matched healthy donors, baseline clonality was higher and tracked circulating CD8+ T-cell counts. The study found clonality rose at ibrutinib response, then fell toward baseline at progression.

As regards this clone: Its antigen remains unknown.

The CDR3 totals 14 residues. Germline lookup yields CDR1 SGHNT and CDR2 YENEEA. V was clipped by 5 bases and J by 5 bases, with 14 bases between them. The method was immunoSEQ multiplex PCR; TCRdb's version includes in-frame clones alone and lacks a portion of them. The sample records roughly 160,000 clones, approximately 84% being singletons. The sample here was PBMCs, taken after 24 months of ibrutinib treatment. V gene TRBV11-3 combines with J gene TRBJ2-3; D perhaps matches TRBD1 (6 bases). The receptor was derived from a human donor with chronic lymphocytic leukemia. CDR3 amino acids: CASSPRGYGDTQYF. In DNA form, the CDR3 reads TGTGCCAGCAGCCCCAGGGGCTACGGAGATACGCAGTATTTT.